This TCR beta chain stems from a study of blood T cell repertoires in COVID-19. TCRdb keeps only in-frame clones here, not all; method: immunoSEQ multiplex PCR. The data show 100,000 to 150,000 clones, 86% seen once. The V and J ends lost 5 bases and 4 bases, in that order; junction bases with no gene match: 10. The CDR3 has 15 amino acids. CDR1 is LNHDA and CDR2 is SQIVND in the germline V gene (reference sequence). V and J are TRBV19 and TRBJ2-7; 8 bases match TRBD2. The receptor was isolated from a human donor in a cohort sampled during active COVID-19. The sequencing sample was made of peripheral blood. CDR3 bases: TGTGCCAGTAGTCAACTAGCGGCGAACGTTTACGAGCAGTACTTC. It yields the protein CASSQLAANVYEQYF.